A selection of T cell receptor beta chains follows, all from one sample in a study of beta chain features in type 1 diabetes. Here immunoSEQ multiplex PCR was the method, and the copy in TCRdb shows in-frame clones only, minus some. The sample lists more than 110,000 clones; about 7.1% were seen once. Sequenced: central memory CD4+ T cells from blood. These receptors were taken from a woman aged 30 to 39 in good health. The CDR3 runs from the conserved cysteine through the conserved F or W. D genes are given only for firm matches. Expanded clones get a size class; other rows say once, few or many, or leave the size out.

clone_size j_call v_call d_call cdr3_aa cdr3_nt
few TRBJ1-4 TRBV4-3 . CASSQDSGGPTNEKLFF TGCGCCAGCAGCCAAGATTCGGGGGGTCCAACTAATGAAAAACTGTTTTTT
. TRBJ2-7 TRBV5-1 TRBD1 CASSLDTGGSYEQYF TGCGCCAGCAGCTTGGATACAGGGGGATCCTACGAGCAGTACTTC
. TRBJ2-1 TRBV5-1 TRBD2 CASSLGTSGRANEQFF TGCGCCAGCAGCTTGGGGACTAGCGGGAGGGCCAATGAGCAGTTCTTC
. TRBJ2-1 TRBV7-2 TRBD2 CASSFLAGGGNEQFF TGTGCCAGCAGCTTCCTAGCGGGAGGCGGCAATGAGCAGTTCTTC
few TRBJ2-5 TRBV11-2 . CASSLTASQETQYF TGTGCCAGCAGCTTGACAGCCAGCCAAGAGACCCAGTACTTC
. TRBJ2-1 TRBV7-3 TRBD2 CASSPSSGSYNEQFF TGTGCCAGCAGCCCTTCTAGCGGCTCCTACAATGAGCAGTTCTTC
. TRBJ2-5 TRBV6-6 TRBD2 CASRSPGLAVGETQYF TGTGCCAGCAGGTCCCCGGGACTAGCAGTAGGAGAGACCCAGTACTTC
few TRBJ2-5 TRBV28 . CASRSYGSGQETQYF TGTGCCAGCAGGAGTTACGGGAGTGGCCAAGAGACCCAGTACTTC
many TRBJ2-1 TRBV19 TRBD1 CASSMGQGAYNEQFF TGTGCCAGTAGTATGGGACAGGGGGCGTACAATGAGCAGTTCTTC
few TRBJ2-2 TRBV28 TRBD2 CASSQGTSGSMRAGELFF TGTGCCAGCAGTCAGGGGACTAGCGGGAGTATGAGGGCCGGGGAGCTGTTTTTT
. TRBJ2-1 TRBV7-3 TRBD1 CASSVEAQGVNPENEQFF TGTGCCAGCAGCGTAGAGGCCCAGGGGGTTAATCCGGAAAATGAGCAGTTCTTC
. TRBJ1-1 TRBV28 . CASSIPQANTEAFF TGTGCCAGCAGCATACCTCAGGCGAACACTGAAGCTTTCTTT
. TRBJ2-1 TRBV7-9 TRBD2 CASGPLAGRSYNEQFF TGTGCCAGCGGACCCCTAGCGGGAAGATCCTACAATGAGCAGTTCTTC
few TRBJ2-7 TRBV11-2 . CASSPTAGGYEQYF TGTGCCAGCAGCCCCACCGCAGGCGGGTACGAGCAGTACTTC
. TRBJ2-2 TRBV7-6 TRBD2 CASSFGLAGIWSNTGELFF TGTGCCAGCAGCTTCGGACTAGCGGGGATTTGGTCGAACACCGGGGAGCTGTTTTTT
few TRBJ1-4 TRBV5-1 . CASSLQGPAGANEKLFF TGCGCCAGCAGCTTACAGGGCCCAGCCGGGGCTAATGAAAAACTGTTTTTT
few TRBJ1-5 TRBV7-9 . CASSRTDRFDQPQHF TGTGCCAGCAGCCGCACGGACAGATTTGATCAGCCCCAGCATTTT
. TRBJ2-2 TRBV19 . CASSTVISTGELFF TGTGCCAGTAGTACAGTCATCAGCACCGGGGAGCTGTTTTTT
. TRBJ2-3 TRBV7-2 . CASSLIDSTQYF TGTGCCAGCAGCTTAATAGACTCAACGCAGTATTTT
few TRBJ1-1 TRBV5-6 . CASSWDKQAFF TGTGCCAGCAGCTGGGACAAACAAGCTTTCTTT
few TRBJ2-1 TRBV5-6 . CASSFVGAGNEQFF TGTGCCAGCAGCTTCGTGGGAGCTGGCAATGAGCAGTTCTTC
. TRBJ2-1 TRBV4-1 TRBD1 CASSQAGTGEGEQFF TGCGCCAGCAGCCAAGCCGGGACAGGGGAAGGCGAGCAGTTCTTC
few TRBJ2-1 TRBV9 TRBD2 CASSPGTSGGNEQFF TGTGCCAGCAGCCCTGGGACTAGCGGAGGGAATGAGCAGTTCTTC
. TRBJ1-2 TRBV18 TRBD1 CASSPGQAGYGYTF TGTGCCAGCTCACCCGGACAGGCGGGCTATGGCTACACCTTC
few TRBJ2-5 TRBV7-8 . CASSLAGSGLQETQYF TGTGCCAGCAGCTTAGCTGGTAGCGGACTCCAAGAGACCCAGTACTTC
many TRBJ1-5 TRBV6-6 . CASSYGGYQPQHF TGTGCCAGCAGTTACGGGGGGTATCAGCCCCAGCATTTT
many TRBJ2-7 TRBV7-9 TRBD2 CASTGLAGGLLYEQYF TGTGCCAGCACCGGACTAGCGGGAGGGTTACTCTACGAGCAGTACTTC
few TRBJ1-1 TRBV18 . CASSEGDTEAFF TGTGCCAGCTCAGAAGGGGACACTGAAGCTTTCTTT
. TRBJ2-7 TRBV5-4 TRBD1 CASSAATGIVHEQYF TGTGCCAGCAGCGCGGCGACAGGGATCGTCCACGAGCAGTACTTC
many TRBJ2-7 TRBV10-3 TRBD1 CAISGQGYEQYF TGTGCCATCTCGGGACAGGGGTACGAGCAGTACTTC
. TRBJ2-6 TRBV5-6 . CASSLLQGSGANVLTF TGTGCCAGCAGCTTACTACAGGGTTCTGGGGCCAACGTCCTGACTTTC
few TRBJ2-3 TRBV19 . CASKRGDRATDTQYF TGTGCCAGTAAGAGAGGAGACAGAGCCACAGATACGCAGTATTTT
few TRBJ2-7 TRBV4-1 . CASSQRRQRGYEQYF TGCGCCAGCAGCCAAAGGCGGCAGCGAGGCTACGAGCAGTACTTC
. TRBJ2-3 TRBV7-2 TRBD2 CASRLAGGTDTQYF TGTGCCAGCAGGCTAGCGGGAGGTACAGATACGCAGTATTTT
few TRBJ2-2 TRBV11-3 . CASSLRDIANTGELFF TGTGCCAGCAGCTTACGGGACATCGCGAACACCGGGGAGCTGTTTTTT
. TRBJ1-1 TRBV16 TRBD1 CASSHNRGRTEAFF TGTGCCAGCAGCCACAACAGGGGTCGTACTGAAGCTTTCTTT
. TRBJ2-3 TRBV5-1 TRBD2 CASSHIEVRAGGTDTQYF TGCGCCAGCAGCCACATAGAAGTTAGAGCGGGAGGCACAGATACGCAGTATTTT
once TRBJ2-1 TRBV11-2 . CASGTDFSYNEQFF TGTGCCAGCGGAACGGACTTCTCCTACAATGAGCAGTTCTTC
. TRBJ2-1 TRBV9 . CASSVSPIGAYNEQFF TGTGCCAGCAGCGTCTCTCCTATCGGTGCATACAATGAGCAGTTCTTC
few TRBJ1-5 TRBV27 TRBD1 CASSLSGQGAIQPQHF TGTGCCAGCAGCCTTTCTGGACAGGGGGCGATTCAGCCCCAGCATTTT
. TRBJ1-1 TRBV5-4 . CASSQDHGGGTFF TGCGCCAGCAGCCAAGATCACGGGGGGGGAACTTTCTTT
few TRBJ2-1 TRBV21-1 . CASTRLAGGPNEQFF TGTGCCAGCACCCGACTAGCGGGAGGGCCAAATGAGCAGTTCTTC
many TRBJ2-7 TRBV28 . CASRRLQGSSYEQYF TGTGCCAGCAGAAGATTACAGGGAAGTTCCTACGAGCAGTACTTC
. TRBJ2-7 TRBV18 . CASSSRDEQYF TGTGCCAGCTCAAGCAGGGACGAGCAGTACTTC
few TRBJ2-7 TRBV5-6 . CASTTGYVSYEQYF TGTGCCAGCACCACAGGGTACGTTTCCTACGAGCAGTACTTC